Each of the 21 T cell receptor beta chains below was sequenced from the same sample in a study of blood T cells in healthy people across ages. A second PCR of 7 to 11 cycles used a sample-barcoded 5' primer and a J-beta primer mix. MiXCR, run by TCRdb on the 5' RACE reads, gives a single entry per CDR3 protein. The sample contains nearly 800,000 distinct CDR3 sequences, 20% to 25% of which appear only once. These data also formed part of another study, on T cells of mothers and their children.

Sequencing was done on a sample of blood. Source of these receptors: a boy younger than 18 in good health.

The V and J genes are TRBV6-6 and TRBJ1-5, with 8 bases matching TRBD1. Looked up from germline, CDR1 is MNHNY and CDR2 is SVGAGI (reference sequence). The J segment lost 4 bases and the V segment lost 6 bases, leaving 5 bases of the junction unmatched. The CDR3 extends over 14 amino acids. The CDR3 DNA sequence: TGTGCCAGCAGGGAGGACAGGGCGAATCAGCCCCAGCATTTT. It translates to CASREDRANQPQHF.

This clonotype was seen a few times. The chain recombines TRBV6-1 with TRBJ2-5; D uncertain. Germline V CDR1 and CDR2: MNHNS, SASEGT. Between the trimmed V and J ends, which lost 8 bases and 2 bases, there was a span of 12 bases. The CDR3 sequence is 13 residues long. The CDR3 DNA reads as TGTGCCAGCGGGCAGGCGCCTCAAGAGACCCAGTACTTC. This gives the protein CASGQAPQETQYF.

A few counts support this clonotype. The V call is TRBV6-6, the J call TRBJ2-5, with D perhaps assigned TRBD1 or TRBD2 (6 bases each). The ends were cut back, 2 bases at V and 6 bases at J, with 13 bases in the middle. The CDR3 is 14 residues long. The germline gives CDR1 MNHNY, CDR2 SVGAGI (reference sequence). CDR3 DNA: TGTGCCAGCAGTTACGTGGGGGGCGGGAAGACCCAGTACTTC. It specifies CASSYVGGGKTQYF.

The V and J genes are TRBV20-1 and TRBJ1-1, with a tentative D call TRBD1 (5 bases). The germline V gene encodes CDR1 DFQATT and CDR2 SNEGSKA (reference sequence). The CDR3 spans 13 residues. Trimming removed 1 base at V and 4 bases at J, with 10 bases between. In DNA form, the CDR3 reads TGCAGTGCTAGAGCAGCCGGGACCACTGAAGCTTTCTTT. It translates to CSARAAGTTEAFF.

This clonotype was counted only a few times. The chain carries TRBV4-3 and TRBJ1-4, with a weak D call TRBD1 (6 bases). V dropped 0 bases and J dropped 7 bases, with 12 bases sitting between them. The CDR3 has 15 amino acids. The germline V gene encodes CDR1 LGHNA and CDR2 YSLEER. As DNA, the CDR3 is TGCGCCAGCAGCCAAGAACAGGGTGGGGGTGAAAAACTGTTTTTT. It yields the protein CASSQEQGGGEKLFF.

In its sample, this clonotype was seen a few times. The chain employs TRBV29-1 and TRBJ2-7, with D possibly being TRBD2 (8 bases). Per the germline V gene, CDR1 is SQVTM and CDR2 is ANQGSEA. Trimming removed 6 bases at V and 0 bases at J, with 15 bases between. This CDR3 contains 14 residues. The CDR3 protein is CSVAGGQHSYEQYF. CDR3 sequence (DNA): TGCAGCGTCGCGGGGGGACAGCACTCCTACGAGCAGTACTTC.

This clonotype occurred a few times. The V call is TRBV6-2 or TRBV6-3, the J call TRBJ2-5; 13 bases fit TRBD2. The CDR3 contains 19 residues. V shed 4 bases and J 5 bases; nucleotides not matched to a gene: 16. The germline CDR1 and CDR2 sequences are MNHEY and SVGEGT. The CDR3 DNA reads TGTGCCAGCAGTTTCTGGACTAGCGGGAGTCTGCGAGACCCCGAGACCCAGTACTTC. It codes for CASSFWTSGSLRDPETQYF.

The chain couples TRBV4-3 to TRBJ2-3; TRBD2 agrees at 8 bases. After removal of 1 base from V and 3 bases from J, the junction contained 6 bases not matched to a gene. This CDR3 is built from 16 residues. Germline V gives CDR1 LGHNA, CDR2 YSLEER. This CDR3 is CASSQGSGGRTDTQYF. Here the CDR3 DNA reads TGCGCCAGCAGCCAAGGGTCGGGAGGGAGGACAGATACGCAGTATTTT.

This clonotype has just a few counts. The chain joins TRBV20-1 to TRBJ2-5, with 9 bases identical to TRBD1. The J call is doubtful: the DNA matches TRBJ2-1 better. This CDR3 is built from 12 residues. Germline lookup yields CDR1 DFQATT and CDR2 SNEGSKA (reference sequence). This chain's CDR3 is CSASNRGREQFF. CDR3 in DNA: TGCAGTGCTTCCAACAGGGGGCGAGAGCAGTTCTTC.

This clonotype was seen more than once but under ten times. V gene TRBV5-6 combines with J gene TRBJ2-4; weak D call: TRBD1 (5 bases). The CDR3 has 16 residues. Germline V gene sequence: CDR1 SGHDT, CDR2 YYEEEE. V was cut by 3 bases and J by 0 bases, with 13 bases left in between. The CDR3 region has the DNA TGTGCCAGCAGCTCGACAGCTTTTCTAGCCAAAAACATTCAGTACTTC. It specifies CASSSTAFLAKNIQYF.

In DNA form, the CDR3 reads TGTGCCAGGAGGGTTTCAGAGACCCAGTACTTC. Its protein is CARRVSETQYF. The chain carries TRBV2 and TRBJ2-5; D possibly corresponds to TRBD2 (5 bases). Between the trimmed V and J ends, which lost 9 bases and 4 bases, there was a span of 9 bases. Germline CDR1 reads SNHLY; CDR2 reads FYNNEI. The CDR3 has 11 residues.

This chain links TRBV7-2 with TRBJ2-7; D ambiguous. The V end lost 3 bases, the J end lost 0 bases, and 12 bases lay between the germline ends. Germline V gives CDR1 SGHTA, CDR2 FQGNSA. This CDR3 region has 15 residues. The DNA of the CDR3 is TGTGCCAGCAGCTTTGGGCTGGCAATCTCCTACGAGCAGTACTTC. It codes for CASSFGLAISYEQYF.

The V and J genes are TRBV7-6 and TRBJ1-1, with TRBD1 matching over 8 bases. The CDR3 is 13 amino acids. The germline V gene encodes CDR1 SGHVS and CDR2 FNYEAQ. V trimming: 6 bases; J trimming: 6 bases; junction bases outside the gene matches: 6. CDR3 coding DNA: TGTGCCAGCAGTCGAATACAGGGGGCTGAAGCTTTCTTT. This encodes CASSRIQGAEAFF.

This clonotype was picked up a small number of times. The chain combines TRBV7-2 with TRBJ1-2; 9 nucleotides align to TRBD1. V dropped 5 bases and J dropped 7; count of bases not matched to a gene: 8. Germline CDR1 and CDR2: SGHTA and FQGNSA. The CDR3 extends over 14 amino acids. The CDR3 DNA reads as TGTGCCAGCAGCCTAACAGGGGGCGACTCTGGCTACACCTTC. Amino acids: CASSLTGGDSGYTF.

As concerns this clonotype: It is unclear where the CDR3 begins or ends on the DNA, so no DNA is shown, and the CDR3 is as TCRdb lists it. The chain couples TRBV2 to TRBJ2-6. The CDR3 adds up to 16 amino acids, both ends counted. Germline V CDR1 and CDR2: SNHLY, FYNNEI. The CDR3 sequence is CASSDLWGSGANVMTF.

Regarding this clonotype: One end of the junction does not line up with germline, which may come from a read error. The chain carries TRBV29-1 and TRBJ1-2; TRBD1 matches at 9 bases. Germline V CDR1 and CDR2: SQVTM, ANQGSEA. This CDR3 has 14 residues. The DNA for the CDR3 is TGCAGCGTGGAAGGGACAGGGAGTAGTATTGGCTGCACCTTC. Its protein is CSVEGTGSSIGCTF.

This chain links TRBV7-2 with TRBJ2-5; maybe TRBD1 (6 bases). The J call may be in error: the DNA end matches TRBJ2-7 better. This CDR3 comprises 14 residues. Germline CDR1 reads SGHTA; CDR2 reads FQGNSA. CDR3 sequence (DNA): TGTGCCAGCAGCTTAGGATTCCAGGGGTACGAGCAGTACTTC. This codes for CASSLGFQGYEQYF.

This clonotype was counted a few times. The chain employs TRBV18 and TRBJ2-5; the D gene is possibly TRBD2 (6 bases). V was clipped by 3 bases and J by 5 bases, with 13 bases between them. Germline V lookup: CDR1 KGHSH, CDR2 LQKENI. This CDR3 has 14 residues. CDR3 bases: TGTGCCAGCTCACCGACCCGGGGGATGGAGACCCAGTACTTC. Translated: CASSPTRGMETQYF.

This clonotype occurred a few times. This chain links TRBV11-1 with TRBJ2-1; possibly TRBD2 for D (6 bases). This CDR3 region has 16 residues. V lost 0 bases to trimming and J lost 4 bases, with 13 bases between them. CDR1 and CDR2 from the germline V gene are SGHAT and FQDESV (reference sequence). The CDR3: CASSLAFSGGYNEQFF. DNA of the CDR3: TGTGCCAGCAGCTTAGCGTTTTCCGGGGGATACAATGAGCAGTTCTTC.

This clonotype was counted only a few times. This chain links TRBV7-9 with TRBJ2-2; 8 nucleotides agree with TRBD2. CDR1 and CDR2 (germline): SEHNR, FQNEAQ (reference sequence). CDR3 length: 18 residues. J was trimmed by 2 bases and V by 7 bases; bases with no gene match: 15. The DNA of the CDR3 is TGTGCCAGCAAACCGAGCTCTGCTAGCGGGCCAAACACCGGGGAGCTGTTTTTT. As protein: CASKPSSASGPNTGELFF.

The V and J genes are TRBV29-1 and TRBJ1-2; D is unclear. V was trimmed by 3 bases and J by 8 bases, leaving 10 bases between them. The length of the CDR3 is 11 residues. Germline-derived CDR1 and CDR2 are SQVTM and ANQGSEA. In DNA form, the CDR3 reads TGCAGCGTTGATACTCTCGGGGGCTACACCTTC. Translating gives CSVDTLGGYTF.